These T cell receptor beta chains were read from a single sample in a study of shared clonotypes between healthy human individuals. Sequenced by immunoSEQ multiplex PCR; TCRdb stores in-frame clones only, minus some. This sample has roughly 2.1 million clones; roughly 91% occur once, and the top ten carry under 2%. Sequencing was performed on naive CD8+ T cells from PBMCs. These receptor sequences come from a man aged 18 to 29 in good health. Some clones in this sample may be carry-over from other donors' samples. Each CDR3 is given with its conserved first and last residue. The D gene is left open where the match is weak. Expanded clones get a size class; other rows say once, few or many, or leave the size out.

D	V	size	J	DNA	CDR3
TRBD2	TRBV5-6	.	TRBJ2-3	TGTGCCAGCCAGCTTGTAACAGAGGGACTAGCGGGGGTCACAGATACGCAGTATTTT	CASQLVTEGLAGVTDTQYF
.	TRBV4-3	.	TRBJ2-7	TGCGCCAGCAGCCAAGGGCGAGGCAGCTCCTACGAGCAGTACTTC	CASSQGRGSSYEQYF
.	TRBV7-2	.	TRBJ2-1	TGTGCCAGCAGCTTAATCGGGAGTGGGTCCTACAATGAGCAGTTCTTC	CASSLIGSGSYNEQFF
.	TRBV7-8	.	TRBJ2-7	TGTGCCAGCAGCTTAGTGTTGAGGGGAGACTACGAGCAGTACTTC	CASSLVLRGDYEQYF
.	TRBV27	.	TRBJ2-1	TGTGCCAGCAGTTTATCGCTCGGCTCTAGCGTCCATGAGCAGTTCTTC	CASSLSLGSSVHEQFF
TRBD2	TRBV5-1	.	TRBJ2-7	TGCGCCAGCACCGCGGGGCTAGCGGGAGGGCCTTATTACGAGCAGTACTTC	CASTAGLAGGPYYEQYF
TRBD2	TRBV4-3	.	TRBJ2-1	TGCGCCAGCAGCCAAGATTCAAGCGGGAGCCTCAATGAGCAGTTCTTC	CASSQDSSGSLNEQFF
TRBD1	TRBV7-2	.	TRBJ1-5	TGTGCCAGCAGCCCATACAGGGGGAGCGAACAGCCCCAGCATTTT	CASSPYRGSEQPQHF
.	TRBV6-5	.	TRBJ1-1	TGTGCCAGCAGTTACTCGGTCGGACAGAACACTGAAGCTTTCTTT	CASSYSVGQNTEAFF
.	TRBV4-3	.	TRBJ2-7	TGCGCCAGCAGCCAAACAGGCCCCACCTACGAGCAGTACTTC	CASSQTGPTYEQYF
TRBD1	TRBV5-1	.	TRBJ2-2	TGCGCCAGCAGGAGGTTCGGGACAGGGGTCGCCGGGGAGCTGTTTTTT	CASRRFGTGVAGELFF
.	TRBV6-1	.	TRBJ1-3	TGTGCCAGCAGTGAAAGTGGGGTAACTGGAAACACCATATATTTT	CASSESGVTGNTIYF
TRBD2	TRBV5-1	.	TRBJ2-5	TGCGCCAGCAGCTTGAGTGCGGGAGGGCCTGAAGAGACCCAGTACTTC	CASSLSAGGPEETQYF
.	TRBV19	.	TRBJ2-7	TGTGCCAGTAGTGAGACGGGGCCGACCTACGAGCAGTACTTC	CASSETGPTYEQYF
.	TRBV7-9	.	TRBJ2-1	TGTGCCAGCAGCTTACAGGGACCAAGCTCCTACAATGAGCAGTTCTTC	CASSLQGPSSYNEQFF
.	TRBV6-5	.	TRBJ2-7	TGTGCCAGCAGTTACGGGCCTACCTACGAGCAGTACTTC	CASSYGPTYEQYF
.	TRBV7-2	.	TRBJ2-5	TGTGCCAGCAGCCCCAGGGCAGAGACCCAGTACTTC	CASSPRAETQYF
TRBD1	TRBV13	.	TRBJ2-1	TGTGCCAGCAGCGAGAGACAGGGGAGCTCCTACAATGAGCAGTTCTTC	CASSERQGSSYNEQFF
TRBD2	TRBV2	.	TRBJ2-7	TGTGCCAGCAGGCCTGGACTAGCGGCCTCCTACGAGCAGTACTTC	CASRPGLAASYEQYF
TRBD2	TRBV7-9	.	TRBJ2-1	TGTGCCAGCAGCCCTCCTAGCGGGAGCAACAATGAGCAGTTCTTC	CASSPPSGSNNEQFF
.	TRBV5-6	.	TRBJ2-7	TGTGCCAGCAGCTTGGGTCTAGCCGGCGAGCAGTACTTC	CASSLGLAGEQYF
.	TRBV18	.	TRBJ1-5	TGTGCCAGCTCACCACCGGCGGCAGGAAGCAATCAGCCCCAGCATTTT	CASSPPAAGSNQPQHF
TRBD2	TRBV27	once	TRBJ2-7	TGTGCCAGCAGTCCGACCTTAGCGGGAGAACACTACGAGCAGTACTTC	CASSPTLAGEHYEQYF
.	TRBV6-1	.	TRBJ1-5	TGTGCCAGCAGTGAACGGCATGATAGCAATCAGCCCCAGCATTTT	CASSERHDSNQPQHF
TRBD2	TRBV9	once	TRBJ2-2	TGTGCCAGCAGCACCGGACTAGCGGGAGGGTACACCGGGGAGCTGTTTTTT	CASSTGLAGGYTGELFF
TRBD1	TRBV7-9	.	TRBJ1-2	TGTGCCAGCAGCTCAGCGGACAGGGTGGACCTCTTC	CASSSADRVDLF
.	TRBV7-8	few	TRBJ2-1	TGTGCCAGCAGCTTTTATGCCCGGAAGAGCGATGAGCAGTTCTTC	CASSFYARKSDEQFF
.	TRBV4-1	.	TRBJ2-3	TGCGCCAGCAGCCGCTCCTTCACAGATACGCAGTATTTT	CASSRSFTDTQYF
.	TRBV7-9	.	TRBJ2-7	TGTGCCAGCAGCCCCCAATACGAGCAGTACTTC	CASSPQYEQYF
TRBD1	TRBV28	.	TRBJ2-7	TGTGCCAGCAGCGCCACGGACAGGTTATACGAGCAGTACTTC	CASSATDRLYEQYF
.	TRBV7-8	.	TRBJ2-1	TGTGCCAGCAGCCTCCTATTCAGCGGAACCTACAATGAGCAGTTCTTC	CASSLLFSGTYNEQFF
TRBD2	TRBV13	once	TRBJ2-3	TGTGCCAGCAGCTTAGGCGGGAGGGCCAGCGATACGCAGTATTTT	CASSLGGRASDTQYF
.	TRBV7-2	.	TRBJ1-1	TGTGCCAGCAGCTTCCCCCTTGAGTCGTGGGGAGTCACTGAAGCTTTCTTT	CASSFPLESWGVTEAFF
.	TRBV29-1	.	TRBJ1-2	TGCAGCGGATCCCTAGGGGGGGCACTAGGCTACACCTTC	CSGSLGGALGYTF
TRBD2	TRBV27	.	TRBJ2-5	TGTGCCAGCAGTAGCGGGGCAATGGAGACCCAGTACTTC	CASSSGAMETQYF